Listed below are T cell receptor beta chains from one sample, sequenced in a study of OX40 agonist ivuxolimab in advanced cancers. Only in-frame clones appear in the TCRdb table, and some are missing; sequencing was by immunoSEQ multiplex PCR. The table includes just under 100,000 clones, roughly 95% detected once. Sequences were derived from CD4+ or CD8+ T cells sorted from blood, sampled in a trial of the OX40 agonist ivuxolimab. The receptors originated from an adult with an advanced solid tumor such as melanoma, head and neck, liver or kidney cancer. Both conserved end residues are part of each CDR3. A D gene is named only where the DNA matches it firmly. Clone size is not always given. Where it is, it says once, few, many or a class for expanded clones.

CASSLVGNSPLHF	TGTGCCAGCAGCTTAGTCGGTAATTCACCCCTCCACTTT	TRBV7-8	TRBJ1-6	NA	NA
CASSYLPRRANYGYTF	TGTGCCAGCAGTTATCTCCCCAGGAGAGCTAACTATGGCTACACCTTC	TRBV6-5	TRBJ1-2	NA	NA
CASSLFGQGNTGELFF	TGCGCCAGCAGCTTGTTCGGCCAAGGGAACACCGGGGAGCTGTTTTTT	TRBV5-1	TRBJ2-2	NA	NA
CASSLARGGGRETQYF	TGTGCCAGCAGCTTAGCCCGAGGGGGCGGGCGAGAGACCCAGTACTTC	TRBV7-6	TRBJ2-5	TRBD1	NA
CASSLFGTGFSGNTIYF	TGTGCCAGTAGTTTATTTGGGACAGGGTTCTCTGGAAACACCATATATTTT	TRBV19	TRBJ1-3	TRBD1	NA
CASSNQEGSEAFF	TGTGCCAGCAGCAACCAGGAGGGTTCTGAAGCTTTCTTT	TRBV7-7	TRBJ1-1	NA	NA
CASSSGIRQGANYGYTF	TGCGCCAGCAGCTCCGGGATACGACAGGGAGCTAACTATGGCTACACCTTC	TRBV5-1	TRBJ1-2	TRBD1	few
CASSLNSGKGQETQYF	TGTGCCAGCAGCCTTAATAGCGGGAAGGGCCAAGAGACCCAGTACTTC	TRBV7-2	TRBJ2-5	TRBD2	NA
CASRVDSTNYGYTF	TGTGCCAGCAGGGTGGACAGCACCAACTATGGCTACACCTTC	TRBV27	TRBJ1-2	NA	NA
CASCPGDRNTEAFF	TGTGCCAGCTGCCCGGGGGACCGTAACACTGAAGCTTTCTTT	TRBV27	TRBJ1-1	NA	once
CASSSSGTQYGYTF	TGTGCCAGCAGCTCATCCGGGACACAGTATGGCTACACCTTC	TRBV7-2	TRBJ1-2	NA	NA
CASSNSRHSPLHF	TGTGCCAGCAGTAATTCCAGGCATTCACCCCTCCACTTT	TRBV6-5	TRBJ1-6	NA	NA
CASSLSRPGVRQFF	TGTGCCAGCAGCTTGTCGCGACCGGGGGTGCGACAGTTCTTC	TRBV5-8	TRBJ2-1	NA	NA
CASGRSGQAYSYEQYF	TGTGCTAGTGGTCGAAGCGGACAGGCGTACTCCTACGAGCAGTACTTC	TRBV12-5	TRBJ2-7	TRBD1	NA
CASSLRGSFADTQYF	TGTGCCAGCAGTCTCAGGGGATCTTTCGCAGATACGCAGTATTTT	TRBV5-6	TRBJ2-3	NA	NA
CASSWGNSGTGTGEQYF	TGTGCCAGCAGCTGGGGAAATTCCGGGACAGGGACGGGGGAGCAGTACTTC	TRBV7-2	TRBJ2-7	TRBD1	once
CASSSSTAFYNSPLHF	TGTGCCAGCAGCTCCTCGACAGCTTTCTATAATTCACCCCTCCACTTT	TRBV13	TRBJ1-6	NA	NA
CASSEGGSRRAGELFF	TGCGCCAGCAGTGAGGGGGGGTCGAGGCGCGCCGGGGAGCTGTTTTTT	TRBV10-1	TRBJ2-2	NA	once
CASSFDSLREVETQYF	TGTGCCAGCAGCTTCGACAGCTTGCGGGAGGTAGAGACCCAGTACTTC	TRBV7-2	TRBJ2-5	TRBD2	NA
CASSQPTSGRAFGELFF	TGCGCCAGCAGCCAACCCACTAGCGGGAGGGCCTTCGGGGAGCTGTTTTTT	TRBV4-1	TRBJ2-2	TRBD2	NA
CASSFERAREQYF	TGTGCCAGCAGCTTTGAGCGGGCCCGAGAGCAGTACTTC	TRBV7-2	TRBJ2-7	NA	NA
CASSEGRQGETGELFF	TGTGCCAGCAGTGAAGGAAGACAGGGAGAGACCGGGGAGCTGTTTTTT	TRBV2	TRBJ2-2	TRBD1	NA
CASSQKDGGSEQYF	TGCGCCAGCAGTCAAAAGGATGGTGGGAGCGAGCAGTACTTC	TRBV4-3	TRBJ2-7	NA	NA
CASSLLGQYNEQFF	TGTGCCAGCAGCTTATTAGGGCAGTACAATGAGCAGTTCTTC	TRBV7-3	TRBJ2-1	NA	NA
CASSPAAGYEQYF	TGTGCCAGCTCACCAGCAGCGGGGTACGAGCAGTACTTC	TRBV18	TRBJ2-7	TRBD2	NA
CSVLSGENNSPLHF	TGCAGCGTTCTTTCGGGGGAGAATAATTCACCCCTCCACTTT	TRBV29-1	TRBJ1-6	NA	NA
CASSSVPGQGQETQYF	TGTGCCAGCAGCTCCGTTCCGGGACAGGGGCAAGAGACCCAGTACTTC	TRBV7-3	TRBJ2-5	TRBD1	NA
CASSQVIGKGTGELFF	TGTGCCAGCAGCCAAGTCATCGGGAAAGGCACCGGGGAGCTGTTTTTT	TRBV4-2	TRBJ2-2	NA	NA
CASTRRTGYNSPLHF	TGTGCCAGCACCCGCCGGACTGGGTATAATTCACCCCTCCACTTT	TRBV6-5	TRBJ1-6	NA	NA
CSVGWGSGANVLTF	TGCAGCGTTGGGTGGGGCTCTGGGGCCAACGTCCTGACTTTC	TRBV29-1	TRBJ2-6	NA	NA
CASSLIPGPGNTIYF	TGTGCCAGCAGCTTAATTCCAGGGCCTGGAAACACCATATATTTT	TRBV7-3	TRBJ1-3	NA	NA
CASSRAGTGLTEAFF	TGTGCCAGTAGCCGTGCCGGGACAGGACTCACTGAAGCTTTCTTT	TRBV19	TRBJ1-1	TRBD1	NA
CASSSLRVPNQPQHF	TGTGCCAGCAGCTCTCTAAGGGTCCCGAATCAGCCCCAGCATTTT	TRBV5-4	TRBJ1-5	NA	NA
CASTLTGNYEQFF	TGTGCCAGCACCCTAACAGGGAATTATGAGCAGTTCTTC	TRBV7-9	TRBJ2-1	NA	NA
CASKSAGEDYGYTF	TGTGCCAGTAAGAGCGCAGGGGAGGACTATGGCTACACCTTC	TRBV19	TRBJ1-2	NA	NA
CATRVGEKLFF	TGTGCCACCCGTGTGGGCGAAAAACTGTTTTTT	TRBV15	TRBJ1-4	NA	NA
CASSRRYEQYF	TGTGCCAGCAGCCGACGATACGAGCAGTACTTC	TRBV6-1	TRBJ2-7	NA	NA
CASSAQGGEVGNTIYF	TGTGCCAGCAGCGCGCAGGGAGGGGAGGTTGGAAACACCATATATTTT	TRBV9	TRBJ1-3	NA	NA
CASSTGLAQDTQYF	TGTGCCAGCAGCACGGGACTAGCGCAAGATACGCAGTATTTT	TRBV7-3	TRBJ2-3	TRBD2	NA
CASSLWGSGELFF	TGTGCCAGCAGTCTGTGGGGATCCGGGGAGCTGTTTTTT	TRBV6-5	TRBJ2-2	NA	NA
CASSLKELGRGRHEQYF	TGTGCCAGCAGTTTAAAGGAATTGGGCAGGGGGAGACACGAGCAGTACTTC	TRBV28	TRBJ2-7	TRBD1	NA
CASSESLERGEAFF	TGTGCCAGCAGTGAATCCCTCGAGAGGGGTGAAGCTTTCTTT	TRBV6-1	TRBJ1-1	NA	NA
CASSVTSGNQETQYF	TGTGCCAGCAGCGTGACTAGCGGGAATCAAGAGACCCAGTACTTC	TRBV7-3	TRBJ2-5	TRBD2	NA
CASSPLAGLTDTQYF	TGTGCCAGCAGTCCCCTAGCGGGGTTAACGGATACGCAGTATTTT	TRBV2	TRBJ2-3	TRBD2	NA
CASSLGLLAGGNEQFF	TGCGCCAGCAGCTTGGGCCTCCTAGCGGGAGGGAATGAGCAGTTCTTC	TRBV5-1	TRBJ2-1	TRBD2	NA
CAWRRSQGSCQPQHF	TGTGCCTGGAGGAGGAGTCAGGGGTCATGTCAGCCCCAGCATTTT	TRBV30	TRBJ1-5	NA	NA
CASSPGQGYGYTF	TGTGCCAGCTCACCTGGACAGGGCTATGGCTACACCTTC	TRBV18	TRBJ1-2	TRBD1	few
CASSFPRPEAFF	TGTGCCAGCAGCTTCCCGCGGCCTGAAGCTTTCTTT	TRBV5-5	TRBJ1-1	NA	NA
CASSPPDRPGGYTF	TGTGCCAGCAGCCCGCCGGACCGCCCGGGGGGCTACACCTTC	TRBV7-2	TRBJ1-2	NA	NA
CASSYGPLNTEAFF	TGTGCCAGCAGTTACGGACCGCTTAACACTGAAGCTTTCTTT	TRBV6-6	TRBJ1-1	NA	NA